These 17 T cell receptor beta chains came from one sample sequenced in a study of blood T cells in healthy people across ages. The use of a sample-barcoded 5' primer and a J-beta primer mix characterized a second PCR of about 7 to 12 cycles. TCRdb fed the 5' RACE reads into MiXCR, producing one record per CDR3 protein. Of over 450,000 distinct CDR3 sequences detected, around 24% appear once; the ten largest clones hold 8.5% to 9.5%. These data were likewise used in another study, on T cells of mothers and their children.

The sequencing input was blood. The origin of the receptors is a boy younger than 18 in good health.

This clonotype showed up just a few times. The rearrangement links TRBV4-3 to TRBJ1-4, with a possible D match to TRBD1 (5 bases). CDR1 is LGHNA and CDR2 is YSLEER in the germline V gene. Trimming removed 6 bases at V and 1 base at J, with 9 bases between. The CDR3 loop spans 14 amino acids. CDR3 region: CASSSDRTNEKLFF. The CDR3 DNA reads TGCGCCAGCAGTAGTGACAGAACTAATGAAAAACTGTTTTTT.

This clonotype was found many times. CDR3 in amino acids: CATRSGTVVETQYF. Written as DNA, the CDR3 is TGTGCCACCCGGAGCGGGACAGTTGTGGAGACCCAGTACTTC. The chain is built from TRBV15 and TRBJ2-5; D tentatively reads TRBD1 or TRBD2 (7 bases each). The CDR3 is 14 residues long. Per the germline V gene, CDR1 is LNHNV and CDR2 is YYDKDF (reference sequence). Between the trimmed V and J ends, which lost 8 bases and 5 bases, there was a span of 18 bases.

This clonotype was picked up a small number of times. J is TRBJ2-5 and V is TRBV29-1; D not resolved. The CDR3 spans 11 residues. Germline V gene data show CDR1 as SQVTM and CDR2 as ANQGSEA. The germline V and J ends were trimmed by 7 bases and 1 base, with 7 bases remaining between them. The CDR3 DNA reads TGCAGCGCTCTGGGCCAAGAGACCCAGTACTTC. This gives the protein CSALGQETQYF.

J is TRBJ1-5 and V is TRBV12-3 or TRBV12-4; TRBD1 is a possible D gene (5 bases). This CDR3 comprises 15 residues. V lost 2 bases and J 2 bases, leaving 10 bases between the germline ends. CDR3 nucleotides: TGTGCCAGCAGTTTACCAGGGAGGGGCAATCAGCCCCAGCATTTT. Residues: CASSLPGRGNQPQHF.

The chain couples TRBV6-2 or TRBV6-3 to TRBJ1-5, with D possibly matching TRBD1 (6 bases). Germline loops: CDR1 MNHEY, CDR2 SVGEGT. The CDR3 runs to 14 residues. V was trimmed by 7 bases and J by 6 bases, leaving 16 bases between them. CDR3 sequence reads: CASNPRTDGQPQHF. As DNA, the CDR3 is TGTGCCAGCAACCCTCGGACAGATGGTCAGCCCCAGCATTTT.

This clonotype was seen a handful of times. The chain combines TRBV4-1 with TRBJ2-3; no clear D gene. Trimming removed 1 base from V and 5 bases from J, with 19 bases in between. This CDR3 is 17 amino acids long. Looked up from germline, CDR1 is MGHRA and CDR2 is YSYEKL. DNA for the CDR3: TGCGCCAGCAGCCAAGCATACGGCAGGCTACGTGTAGATACGCAGTATTTT. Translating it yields CASSQAYGRLRVDTQYF.

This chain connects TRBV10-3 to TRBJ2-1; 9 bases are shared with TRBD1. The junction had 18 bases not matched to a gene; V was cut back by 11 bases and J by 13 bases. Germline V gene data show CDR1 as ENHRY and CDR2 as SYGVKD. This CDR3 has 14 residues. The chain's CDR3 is CASSSGTGKETQFF. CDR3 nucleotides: TGTGCCTCCAGCTCGGGGACAGGGAAGGAGACCCAGTTCTTC.

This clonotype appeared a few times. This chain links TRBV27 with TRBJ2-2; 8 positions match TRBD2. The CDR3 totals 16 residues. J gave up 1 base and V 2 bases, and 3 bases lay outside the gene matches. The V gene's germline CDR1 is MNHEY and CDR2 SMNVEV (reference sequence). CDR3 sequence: CASSLIGGENTGELFF. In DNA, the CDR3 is TGTGCCAGCAGTTTAATCGGGGGGGAGAACACCGGGGAGCTGTTTTTT.

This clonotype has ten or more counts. As DNA, the CDR3 is TGTGCCAGCAGCCCTGGACAGACTAACTATGGCTACACCTTC. Translating gives CASSPGQTNYGYTF. J is TRBJ1-2 and V is TRBV7-9, with D possibly being TRBD1 (6 bases). V dropped 5 bases and J dropped 0 bases, with 10 bases sitting between them. Germline V gene lookup returns CDR1 SEHNR and CDR2 FQNEAQ (reference sequence). This CDR3 is built from 14 residues.

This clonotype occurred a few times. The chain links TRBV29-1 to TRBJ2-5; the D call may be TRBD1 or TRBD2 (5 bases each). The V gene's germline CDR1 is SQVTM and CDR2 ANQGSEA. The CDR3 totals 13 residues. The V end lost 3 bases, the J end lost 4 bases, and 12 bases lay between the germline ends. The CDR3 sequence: CSVETGRGETQYF. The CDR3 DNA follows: TGCAGCGTTGAGACGGGAAGGGGAGAGACCCAGTACTTC.

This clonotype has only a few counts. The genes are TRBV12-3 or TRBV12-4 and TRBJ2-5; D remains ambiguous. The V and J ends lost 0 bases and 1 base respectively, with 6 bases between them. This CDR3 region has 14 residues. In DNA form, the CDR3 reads TGTGCCAGCAGTTTAGCGCACAGCCAAGAGACCCAGTACTTC. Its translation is CASSLAHSQETQYF.

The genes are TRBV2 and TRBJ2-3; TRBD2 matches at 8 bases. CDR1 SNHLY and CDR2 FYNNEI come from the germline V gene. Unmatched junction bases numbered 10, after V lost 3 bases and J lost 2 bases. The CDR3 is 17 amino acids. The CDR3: CASSEDPGGRITDTQYF. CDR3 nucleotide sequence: TGTGCCAGCAGTGAGGACCCTGGCGGGAGGATCACAGATACGCAGTATTTT.

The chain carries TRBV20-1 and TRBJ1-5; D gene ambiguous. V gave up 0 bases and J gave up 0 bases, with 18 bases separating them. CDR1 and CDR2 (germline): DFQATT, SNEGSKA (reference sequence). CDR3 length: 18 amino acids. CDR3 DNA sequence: TGCAGTGCTAGAGATTTCACTGGCGTCGGACGTAGCAATCAGCCCCAGCATTTT. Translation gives CSARDFTGVGRSNQPQHF.

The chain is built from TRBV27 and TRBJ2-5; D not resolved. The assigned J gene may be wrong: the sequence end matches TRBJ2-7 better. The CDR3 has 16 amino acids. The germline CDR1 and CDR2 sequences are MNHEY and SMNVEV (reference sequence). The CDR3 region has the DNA TGTGCCAGCAAGGTGGACGTGAGTGACGTTCGCTACGAGCAGTACTTC. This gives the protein CASKVDVSDVRYEQYF.

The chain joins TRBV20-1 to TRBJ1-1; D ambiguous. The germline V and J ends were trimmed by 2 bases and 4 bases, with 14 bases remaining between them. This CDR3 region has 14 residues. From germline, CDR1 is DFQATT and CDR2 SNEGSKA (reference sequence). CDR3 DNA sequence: TGCAGTGCTAGACTTGGGCGGGGAATCACTGAAGCTTTCTTT. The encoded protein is CSARLGRGITEAFF.

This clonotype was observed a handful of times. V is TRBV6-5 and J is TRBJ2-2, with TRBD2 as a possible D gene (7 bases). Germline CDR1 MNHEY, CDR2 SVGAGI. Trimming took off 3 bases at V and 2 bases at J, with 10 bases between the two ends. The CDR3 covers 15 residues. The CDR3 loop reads CASSYAGANTGELFF. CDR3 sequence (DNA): TGTGCCAGCAGTTATGCGGGGGCAAACACCGGGGAGCTGTTTTTT.

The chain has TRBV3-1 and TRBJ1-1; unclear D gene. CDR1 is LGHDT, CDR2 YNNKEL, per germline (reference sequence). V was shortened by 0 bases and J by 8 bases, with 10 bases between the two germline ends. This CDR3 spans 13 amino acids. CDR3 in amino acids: CASSQDRAAEAFF. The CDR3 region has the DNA TGTGCCAGCAGCCAAGATAGGGCAGCAGAAGCTTTCTTT.